This T cell receptor (beta chain) is drawn from a study of graft-versus-host responses after intestinal transplantation. General study findings and limits: Early post-transplant falls in HvG clones accompanied the peak levels of circulating GvH clones.

This table comes from immunoSEQ multiplex PCR, and its TCRdb copy is limited to in-frame clones, with some not included. The top ten clones hold roughly 7.6% of a sample with 12,000 to 15,000 clones, 70% to 85% of them seen once. Intraepithelial lymphocytes and lamina propria lymphocytes were released through processing of graft tissue. By sample share, this clone is medium-sized. Its matching antigen is unknown. This CDR3 contains 10 residues. Trimming at V came to 6 bases and at J to 15 bases, leaving 3 bases not matched to a gene. The germline V gene encodes CDR1 MDHEN and CDR2 SYDVKM. The genes are TRBV28 and TRBJ2-3; 10 bases map to TRBD2. This sequence originates from a human patient who received an intestinal transplant, so some T cells may come from the graft donor. The sample in question was ileum tissue, obtained 16 days after intestinal transplant. Written as DNA, the CDR3 is TGTGCCAGCAGCAGCGGGAGGGTCTATTTT. It specifies CASSSGRVYF.